Listed here are 7 T cell receptor beta chains from one sample, sequenced in a study of blood T cell repertoires in COVID-19. The table came from immunoSEQ multiplex PCR; TCRdb's copy has only in-frame clones and leaves some out. The data hold about 350,000 clones, with about 90% observed a single time. Sequenced input: PBMCs or T cells enriched from blood (not recorded which). The receptors originated from a woman aged 25 to 39 who had been exposed to COVID-19.

The chain links TRBV30 to TRBJ2-2, with TRBD2 matching 14 bases. V gave up 4 bases and J gave up 7 bases; unmatched junction bases: 8. Germline CDR1 GTSNPN, CDR2 SVGIG (reference sequence). CDR3 length equals 16 residues. The CDR3 sequence is CAWNPGLAGDGGELFF. The CDR3 DNA sequence: TGTGCCTGGAACCCGGGACTAGCGGGAGACGGCGGGGAGCTGTTTTTT.

This clone was observed a single time. The V call is TRBV7-2, the J call TRBJ1-1; D possibly corresponds to TRBD1 (6 bases). CDR1 and CDR2 from the germline V gene are SGHTA and FQGNSA. V dropped 7 bases and J dropped 4 bases, with 19 bases sitting between them. The CDR3 loop spans 15 amino acids. The CDR3: CASTWGAGVGTEAFF. The CDR3 DNA reads as TGTGCCAGCACCTGGGGCGCAGGGGTGGGCACTGAAGCTTTCTTT.

The chain combines TRBV12-5 with TRBJ2-6, with D possibly TRBD2 on 5 matching bases. V was pared by 2 bases and J by 2 bases, with 25 bases between. Per germline, CDR1 LGHNT and CDR2 FRNRAP. CDR3 length: 21 residues. CDR3 region: CASGLPDGYSEGHPGANVLTF. The CDR3 bases are TGTGCTAGTGGTTTGCCCGACGGGTACTCCGAGGGTCATCCTGGGGCCAACGTCCTGACTTTC.

The CDR3 DNA sequence: TGTGCCAGCAGCCAAGCGGGATACTCTGGAAACACCATATATTTT. Protein: CASSQAGYSGNTIYF. The gene calls are TRBV14 and TRBJ1-3, with no clear D. CDR3 length: 15 residues. The germline V gene encodes CDR1 SGHDN and CDR2 FVKESK. V lost 1 base and J 0 bases, leaving 7 bases between the germline ends.

The chain uses TRBV7-9 and TRBJ2-1; 10 positions match TRBD2. The V and J ends lost 0 bases and 10 bases, in that order; junction bases with no gene match: 9. The CDR3 covers 16 residues. Germline-derived CDR1 and CDR2 are SEHNR and FQNEAQ (reference sequence). The CDR3 is CASSLAASGSQGEQFF. DNA for the CDR3: TGTGCCAGCAGCTTAGCTGCTAGCGGGAGTCAGGGGGAGCAGTTCTTC.

The chain couples TRBV28 to TRBJ1-5; D uncertain. Germline CDR1 reads MDHEN; CDR2 reads SYDVKM. Between the trimmed V and J ends, which lost 4 bases and 4 bases, there was a span of 8 bases. The CDR3 loop spans 13 amino acids. CDR3 amino acids: CASSSRGNQPQHF. For the CDR3, the DNA is TGTGCCAGCAGTTCGAGAGGGAATCAGCCCCAGCATTTT.

The rearrangement links TRBV2 to TRBJ1-1; no reliable D call. V gave up 7 bases and J gave up 0 bases, with 15 bases separating them. The CDR3 consists of 15 residues. The germline V gene encodes CDR1 SNHLY and CDR2 FYNNEI. The chain's CDR3 is CASKVWHTLNTEAFF. In DNA, the CDR3 is TGTGCCAGCAAAGTGTGGCACACCCTGAACACTGAAGCTTTCTTT.